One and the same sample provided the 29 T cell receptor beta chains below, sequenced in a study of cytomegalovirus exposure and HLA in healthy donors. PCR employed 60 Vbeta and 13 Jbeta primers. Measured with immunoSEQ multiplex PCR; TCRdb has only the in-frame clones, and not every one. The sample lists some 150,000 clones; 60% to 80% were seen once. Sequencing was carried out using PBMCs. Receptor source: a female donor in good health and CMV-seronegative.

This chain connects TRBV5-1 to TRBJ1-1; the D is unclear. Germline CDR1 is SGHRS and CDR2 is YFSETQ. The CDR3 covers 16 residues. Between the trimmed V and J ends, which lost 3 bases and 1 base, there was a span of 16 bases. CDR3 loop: CASSSYGELRNTEAFF. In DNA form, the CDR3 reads TGCGCCAGCAGCTCGTACGGGGAGTTGAGGAACACTGAAGCTTTCTTT.

For the CDR3, the DNA is TGTGCCAGCAGCTCCGGAGGTAGGGTCTACGCAGATACGCAGTATTTT. It specifies CASSSGGRVYADTQYF. The J gene is TRBJ2-3, the V gene TRBV9; maybe TRBD2 (5 bases). Germline V gene data show CDR1 as SGDLS and CDR2 as YYNGEE. CDR3 length equals 16 residues. V was clipped by 4 bases and J by 4 bases, with 19 bases between them. Filled out from reference TRBV9 and TRBJ2-3, the complete variable domain reads DSGVTQTPKHLITATGQRVTLRCSPRSGDLSVYWYQQSLDQGLQFLIQYYNGEERAKGNILERFSAQQFPDLHSELNLSSLELGDSALYFCASSSGGRVYADTQYFGPGTRLTVL.

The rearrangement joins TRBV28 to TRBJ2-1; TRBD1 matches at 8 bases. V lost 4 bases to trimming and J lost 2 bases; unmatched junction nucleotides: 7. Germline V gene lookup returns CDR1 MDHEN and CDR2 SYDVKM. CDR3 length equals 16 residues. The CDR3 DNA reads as TGTGCCAGCAGTTACCAGGGCAGGGGGCCCTACAATGAGCAGTTCTTC. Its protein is CASSYQGRGPYNEQFF. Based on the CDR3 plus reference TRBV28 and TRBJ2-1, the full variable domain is DVKVTQSSRYLVKRTGEKVFLECVQDMDHENMFWYRQDPGLGLRLIYFSYDVKMKEKGDIPEGYSVSREKKERFSLILESASTNQTSMYLCASSYQGRGPYNEQFFGPGTRLTVL.

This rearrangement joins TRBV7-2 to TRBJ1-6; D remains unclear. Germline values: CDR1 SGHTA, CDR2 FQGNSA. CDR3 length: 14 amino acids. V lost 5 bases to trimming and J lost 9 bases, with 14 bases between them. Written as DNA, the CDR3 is TGTGCCAGCAGCGACACCGCCCCACCTTCACCCCTCCACTTT. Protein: CASSDTAPPSPLHF.

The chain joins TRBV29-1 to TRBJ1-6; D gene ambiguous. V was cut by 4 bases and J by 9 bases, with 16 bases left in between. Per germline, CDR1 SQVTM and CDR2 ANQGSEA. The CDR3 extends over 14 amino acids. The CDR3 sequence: CSVGEGERTSPLHF. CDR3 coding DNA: TGCAGCGTTGGGGAGGGAGAAAGGACTTCACCCCTCCACTTT.

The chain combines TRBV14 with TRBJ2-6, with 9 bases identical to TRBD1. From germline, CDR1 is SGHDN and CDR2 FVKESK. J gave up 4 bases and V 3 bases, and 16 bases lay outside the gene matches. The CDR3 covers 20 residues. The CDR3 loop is CASSQYRDREIIWGANVLTF. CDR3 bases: TGTGCCAGCAGCCAGTACCGGGACAGGGAAATAATCTGGGGGGCCAACGTCCTGACTTTC.

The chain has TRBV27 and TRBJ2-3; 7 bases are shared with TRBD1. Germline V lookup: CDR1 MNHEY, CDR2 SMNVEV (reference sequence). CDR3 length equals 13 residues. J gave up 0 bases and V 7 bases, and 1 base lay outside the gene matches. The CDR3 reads CASKQGSTDTQYF. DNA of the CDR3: TGTGCCAGCAAACAGGGGAGCACAGATACGCAGTATTTT.

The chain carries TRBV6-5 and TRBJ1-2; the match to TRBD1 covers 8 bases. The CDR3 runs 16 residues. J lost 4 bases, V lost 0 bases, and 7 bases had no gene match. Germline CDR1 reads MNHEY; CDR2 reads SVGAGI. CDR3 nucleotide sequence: TGTGCCAGCAGTTACTCCAGGGGGCCCTCGGGCTATGGCTACACCTTC. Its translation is CASSYSRGPSGYGYTF.

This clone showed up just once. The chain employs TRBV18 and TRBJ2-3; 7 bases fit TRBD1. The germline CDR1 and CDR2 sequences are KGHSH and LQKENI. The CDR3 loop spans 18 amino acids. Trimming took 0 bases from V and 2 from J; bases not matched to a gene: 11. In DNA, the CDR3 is TGTGCCAGCTCACCACCATCTGGGACAGCCATACCCACAGATACGCAGTATTTT. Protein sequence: CASSPPSGTAIPTDTQYF. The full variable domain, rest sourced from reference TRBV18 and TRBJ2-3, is NAGVMQNPRHLVRRRGQEARLRCSPMKGHSHVYWYRQLPEEGLKFMVYLQKENIIDESGMPKERFSAEFPKEGPSILRIQQVVRGDSAAYFCASSPPSGTAIPTDTQYFGPGTRLTVL.

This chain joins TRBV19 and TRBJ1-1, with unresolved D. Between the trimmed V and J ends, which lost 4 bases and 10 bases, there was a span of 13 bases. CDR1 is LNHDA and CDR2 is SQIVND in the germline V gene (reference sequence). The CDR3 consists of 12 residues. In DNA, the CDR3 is TGTGCCAGTAGTAATTCCCTCTGCGGAGCTTTCTTT. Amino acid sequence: CASSNSLCGAFF.

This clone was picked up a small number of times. CDR3 bases: TGTGCCAGCAGCGTAGAGTGGGACAGGGGTGTAAGCTCTGGAAACACCATATATTTT. It encodes CASSVEWDRGVSSGNTIYF. The chain links TRBV9 to TRBJ1-3; TRBD1 aligns across 10 bases. In germline, CDR1 is SGDLS, CDR2 YYNGEE. Unmatched junction bases numbered 9, after V lost 0 bases and J lost 0 bases. The CDR3 extends over 19 amino acids. The full variable domain, with the rest looked up from reference TRBV9 and TRBJ1-3, is DSGVTQTPKHLITATGQRVTLRCSPRSGDLSVYWYQQSLDQGLQFLIQYYNGEERAKGNILERFSAQQFPDLHSELNLSSLELGDSALYFCASSVEWDRGVSSGNTIYFGEGSWLTVV.

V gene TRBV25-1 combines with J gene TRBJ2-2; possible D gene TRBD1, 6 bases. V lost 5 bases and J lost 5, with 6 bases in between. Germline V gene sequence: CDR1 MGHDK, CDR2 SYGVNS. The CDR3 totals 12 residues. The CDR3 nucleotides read TGTGCCAGCAGTAGGGGGACCGGGGAGCTGTTTTTT. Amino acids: CASSRGTGELFF.

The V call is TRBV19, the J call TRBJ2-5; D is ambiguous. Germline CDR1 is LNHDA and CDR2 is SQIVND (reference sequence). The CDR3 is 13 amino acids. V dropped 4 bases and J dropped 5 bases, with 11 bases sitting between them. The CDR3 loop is CASSRPRGETQYF. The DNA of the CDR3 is TGTGCCAGTAGTAGGCCGCGCGGCGAGACCCAGTACTTC.

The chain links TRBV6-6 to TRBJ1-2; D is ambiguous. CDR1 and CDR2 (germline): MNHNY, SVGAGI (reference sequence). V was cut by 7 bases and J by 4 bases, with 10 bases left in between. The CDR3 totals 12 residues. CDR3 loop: CASNSPSYGYTF. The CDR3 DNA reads TGTGCCAGCAACTCCCCTAGCTATGGCTACACCTTC.

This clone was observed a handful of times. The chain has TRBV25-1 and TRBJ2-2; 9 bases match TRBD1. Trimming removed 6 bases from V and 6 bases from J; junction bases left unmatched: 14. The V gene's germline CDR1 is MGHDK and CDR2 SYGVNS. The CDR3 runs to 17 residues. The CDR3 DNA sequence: TGTGCCAGCAGACCCATCCCGGGACAGGGTGAATCCGGGGAGCTGTTTTTT. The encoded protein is CASRPIPGQGESGELFF.

The CDR3 nucleotides read TGTGCCAGCAGCGTAGGAGTGGGACAGGCCTCCTACGAGCAGTACTTC. The encoded protein is CASSVGVGQASYEQYF. The chain couples TRBV9 to TRBJ2-7; TRBD1 matches 8 bases. The CDR3 consists of 16 residues. Losses at the gene ends were 0 bases for V and 0 bases for J; bases not matched to a gene: 5. Germline lookup yields CDR1 SGDLS and CDR2 YYNGEE.

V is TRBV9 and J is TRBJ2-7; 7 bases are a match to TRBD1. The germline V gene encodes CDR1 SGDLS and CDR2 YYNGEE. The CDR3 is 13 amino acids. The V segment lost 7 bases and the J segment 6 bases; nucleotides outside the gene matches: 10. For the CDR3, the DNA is TGTGCCAGCGGGTCAGAGGGGGCGATCGAGCAGTACTTC. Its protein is CASGSEGAIEQYF.

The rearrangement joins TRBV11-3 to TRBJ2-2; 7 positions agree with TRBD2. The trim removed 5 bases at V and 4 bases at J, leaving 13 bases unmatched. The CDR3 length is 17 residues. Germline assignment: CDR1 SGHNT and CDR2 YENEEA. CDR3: CASSPNKGGRRTGELFF. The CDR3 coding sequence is TGTGCCAGCAGCCCGAATAAGGGAGGGAGACGCACCGGGGAGCTGTTTTTT.

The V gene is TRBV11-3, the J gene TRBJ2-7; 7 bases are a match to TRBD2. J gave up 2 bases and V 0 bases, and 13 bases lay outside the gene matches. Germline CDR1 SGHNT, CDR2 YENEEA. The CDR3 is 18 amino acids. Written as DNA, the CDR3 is TGTGCCAGCAGCTTAGATCGTAGAGCGGGGAGTGGTACCTACGAGCAGTACTTC. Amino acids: CASSLDRRAGSGTYEQYF.

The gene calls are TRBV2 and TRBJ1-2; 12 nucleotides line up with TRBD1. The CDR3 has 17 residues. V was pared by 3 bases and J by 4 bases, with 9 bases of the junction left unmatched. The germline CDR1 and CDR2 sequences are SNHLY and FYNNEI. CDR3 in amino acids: CASSDRRDRGRSYGYTF. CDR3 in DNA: TGTGCCAGCAGTGACCGACGGGACAGGGGGCGTAGCTATGGCTACACCTTC.

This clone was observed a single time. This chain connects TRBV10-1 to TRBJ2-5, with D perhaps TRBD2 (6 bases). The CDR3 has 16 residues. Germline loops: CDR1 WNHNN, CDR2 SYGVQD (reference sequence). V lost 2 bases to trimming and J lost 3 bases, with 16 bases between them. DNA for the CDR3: TGCGCCAGCAGTGAGCCACGAAGTGGGGGGAAAGAGACCCAGTACTTC. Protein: CASSEPRSGGKETQYF.

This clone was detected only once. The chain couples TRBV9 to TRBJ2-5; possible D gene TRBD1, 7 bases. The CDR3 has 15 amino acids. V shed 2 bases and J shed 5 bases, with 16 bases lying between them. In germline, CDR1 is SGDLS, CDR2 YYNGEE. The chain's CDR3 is CASSVEGAGGETQYF. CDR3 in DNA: TGTGCCAGCAGCGTGGAGGGGGCCGGAGGTGAGACCCAGTACTTC.

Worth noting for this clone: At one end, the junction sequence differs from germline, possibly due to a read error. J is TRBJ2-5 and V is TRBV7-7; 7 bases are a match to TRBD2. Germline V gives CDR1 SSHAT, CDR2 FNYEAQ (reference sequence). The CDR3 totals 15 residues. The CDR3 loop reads CASSLSHSGGETQYF. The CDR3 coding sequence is TGTGCTAGCAGCTTATCGCATTCGGGAGGAGAGACCCAGTACTTC.

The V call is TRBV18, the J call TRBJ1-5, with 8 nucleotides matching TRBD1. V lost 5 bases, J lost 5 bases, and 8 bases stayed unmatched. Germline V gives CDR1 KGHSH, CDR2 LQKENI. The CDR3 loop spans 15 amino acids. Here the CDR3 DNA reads TGTGCCAGCTCAACTGACAGGGGAAGGGATCAGCCCCAGCATTTT. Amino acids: CASSTDRGRDQPQHF.

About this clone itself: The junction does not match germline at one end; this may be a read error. CDR3 nucleotides: TGTGCCAGCAGCTTAAGAGAGACAAGGGGGTTGGGCCAGTTC. Translation gives CASSLRETRGLGQF. This rearrangement joins TRBV11-3 to TRBJ1-2; weak D call: TRBD1 (6 bases). Germline-derived CDR1 and CDR2 are SGHNT and YENEEA. This CDR3 is 14 amino acids long.

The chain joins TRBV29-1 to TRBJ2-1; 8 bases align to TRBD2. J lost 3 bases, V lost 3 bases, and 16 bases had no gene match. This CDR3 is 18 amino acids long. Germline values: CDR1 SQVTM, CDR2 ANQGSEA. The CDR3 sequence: CSVDWGEAGALHYNEQFF. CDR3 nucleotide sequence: TGCAGCGTTGATTGGGGGGAAGCGGGAGCTCTTCACTACAATGAGCAGTTCTTC.

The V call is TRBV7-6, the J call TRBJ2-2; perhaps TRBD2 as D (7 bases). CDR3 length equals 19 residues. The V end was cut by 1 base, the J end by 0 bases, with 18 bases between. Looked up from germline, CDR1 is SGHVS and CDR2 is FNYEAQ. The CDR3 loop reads CASSLVTFGGGANTGELFF. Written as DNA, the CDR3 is TGTGCCAGCAGCTTAGTAACCTTTGGCGGGGGCGCGAACACCGGGGAGCTGTTTTTT.

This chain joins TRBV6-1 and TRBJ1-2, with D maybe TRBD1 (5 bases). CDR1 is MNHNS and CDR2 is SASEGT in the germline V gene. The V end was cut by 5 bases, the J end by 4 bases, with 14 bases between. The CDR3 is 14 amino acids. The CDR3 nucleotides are TGTGCCAGCAGTCCCGGGTTAACAGGCTATGGCTACACCTTC. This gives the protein CASSPGLTGYGYTF.

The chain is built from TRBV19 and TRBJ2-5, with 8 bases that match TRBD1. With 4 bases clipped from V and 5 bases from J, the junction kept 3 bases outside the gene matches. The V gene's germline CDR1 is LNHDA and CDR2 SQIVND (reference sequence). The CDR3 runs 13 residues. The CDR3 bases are TGTGCCAGTAGTAGGCAGGGGGCGGAGACCCAGTACTTC. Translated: CASSRQGAETQYF. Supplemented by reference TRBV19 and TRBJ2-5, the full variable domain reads DGGITQSPKYLFRKEGQNVTLSCEQNLNHDAMYWYRQDPGQGLRLIYYSQIVNDFQKGDIAEGYSVSREKKESFPLTVTSAQKNPTAFYLCASSRQGAETQYFGPGTRLLVL.